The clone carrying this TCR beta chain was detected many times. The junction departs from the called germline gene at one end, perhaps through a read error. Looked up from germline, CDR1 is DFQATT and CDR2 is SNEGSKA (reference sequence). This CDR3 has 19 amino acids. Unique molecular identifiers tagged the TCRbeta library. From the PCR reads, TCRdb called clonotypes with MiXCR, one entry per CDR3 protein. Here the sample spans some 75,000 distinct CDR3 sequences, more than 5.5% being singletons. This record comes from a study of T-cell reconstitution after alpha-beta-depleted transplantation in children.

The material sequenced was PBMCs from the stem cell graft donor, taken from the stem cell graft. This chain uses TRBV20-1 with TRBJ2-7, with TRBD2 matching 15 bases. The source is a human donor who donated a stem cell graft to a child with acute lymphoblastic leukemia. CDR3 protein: CSARDKKGTSGRPSDEQYF. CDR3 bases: TGCAGTGCTAGAGATAAGAAAGGGACTAGCGGGAGGCCCTCCGACGAGCAGTACTTC.